The present entry profiles one TCR beta chain with its context. This CDR3 has 18 amino acids. V lost 3 bases to trimming and J lost 8 bases; unmatched junction nucleotides: 19. Looked up from germline, CDR1 is SGHAT and CDR2 is FQDESV (reference sequence). Only in-frame clones appear in the TCRdb table, and some are missing; sequencing was by immunoSEQ multiplex PCR. Of around 38,000 clones in the sample, 80% to 95% are singletons; the top ten hold 4.5%. The record originates from a study of resident and recirculating memory T cells in vitiligo. The J gene is TRBJ2-3, the V gene TRBV11-1; TRBD2 aligns across 8 bases. The sequenced sample was blood. The sequence was collected from a male donor with vitiligo. CDR3: CASSLLGSGGKHGGTQYF. CDR3 DNA: TGTGCCAGCAGCTTGTTGGGTTCGGGGGGGAAGCATGGAGGTACGCAGTATTTT.